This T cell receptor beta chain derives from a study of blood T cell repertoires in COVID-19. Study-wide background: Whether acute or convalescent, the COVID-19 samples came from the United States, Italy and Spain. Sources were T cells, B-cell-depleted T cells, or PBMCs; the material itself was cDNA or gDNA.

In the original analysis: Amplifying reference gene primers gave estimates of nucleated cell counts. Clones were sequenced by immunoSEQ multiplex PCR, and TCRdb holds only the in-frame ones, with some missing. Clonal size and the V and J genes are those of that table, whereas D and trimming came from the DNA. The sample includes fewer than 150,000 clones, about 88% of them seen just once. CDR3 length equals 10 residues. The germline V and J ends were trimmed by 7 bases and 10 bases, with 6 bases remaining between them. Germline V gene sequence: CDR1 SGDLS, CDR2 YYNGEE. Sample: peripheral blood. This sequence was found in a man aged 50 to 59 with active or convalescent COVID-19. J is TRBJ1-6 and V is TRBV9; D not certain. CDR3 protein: CASGGSPLHF. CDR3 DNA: TGTGCCAGCGGAGGATCACCCCTCCACTTT.